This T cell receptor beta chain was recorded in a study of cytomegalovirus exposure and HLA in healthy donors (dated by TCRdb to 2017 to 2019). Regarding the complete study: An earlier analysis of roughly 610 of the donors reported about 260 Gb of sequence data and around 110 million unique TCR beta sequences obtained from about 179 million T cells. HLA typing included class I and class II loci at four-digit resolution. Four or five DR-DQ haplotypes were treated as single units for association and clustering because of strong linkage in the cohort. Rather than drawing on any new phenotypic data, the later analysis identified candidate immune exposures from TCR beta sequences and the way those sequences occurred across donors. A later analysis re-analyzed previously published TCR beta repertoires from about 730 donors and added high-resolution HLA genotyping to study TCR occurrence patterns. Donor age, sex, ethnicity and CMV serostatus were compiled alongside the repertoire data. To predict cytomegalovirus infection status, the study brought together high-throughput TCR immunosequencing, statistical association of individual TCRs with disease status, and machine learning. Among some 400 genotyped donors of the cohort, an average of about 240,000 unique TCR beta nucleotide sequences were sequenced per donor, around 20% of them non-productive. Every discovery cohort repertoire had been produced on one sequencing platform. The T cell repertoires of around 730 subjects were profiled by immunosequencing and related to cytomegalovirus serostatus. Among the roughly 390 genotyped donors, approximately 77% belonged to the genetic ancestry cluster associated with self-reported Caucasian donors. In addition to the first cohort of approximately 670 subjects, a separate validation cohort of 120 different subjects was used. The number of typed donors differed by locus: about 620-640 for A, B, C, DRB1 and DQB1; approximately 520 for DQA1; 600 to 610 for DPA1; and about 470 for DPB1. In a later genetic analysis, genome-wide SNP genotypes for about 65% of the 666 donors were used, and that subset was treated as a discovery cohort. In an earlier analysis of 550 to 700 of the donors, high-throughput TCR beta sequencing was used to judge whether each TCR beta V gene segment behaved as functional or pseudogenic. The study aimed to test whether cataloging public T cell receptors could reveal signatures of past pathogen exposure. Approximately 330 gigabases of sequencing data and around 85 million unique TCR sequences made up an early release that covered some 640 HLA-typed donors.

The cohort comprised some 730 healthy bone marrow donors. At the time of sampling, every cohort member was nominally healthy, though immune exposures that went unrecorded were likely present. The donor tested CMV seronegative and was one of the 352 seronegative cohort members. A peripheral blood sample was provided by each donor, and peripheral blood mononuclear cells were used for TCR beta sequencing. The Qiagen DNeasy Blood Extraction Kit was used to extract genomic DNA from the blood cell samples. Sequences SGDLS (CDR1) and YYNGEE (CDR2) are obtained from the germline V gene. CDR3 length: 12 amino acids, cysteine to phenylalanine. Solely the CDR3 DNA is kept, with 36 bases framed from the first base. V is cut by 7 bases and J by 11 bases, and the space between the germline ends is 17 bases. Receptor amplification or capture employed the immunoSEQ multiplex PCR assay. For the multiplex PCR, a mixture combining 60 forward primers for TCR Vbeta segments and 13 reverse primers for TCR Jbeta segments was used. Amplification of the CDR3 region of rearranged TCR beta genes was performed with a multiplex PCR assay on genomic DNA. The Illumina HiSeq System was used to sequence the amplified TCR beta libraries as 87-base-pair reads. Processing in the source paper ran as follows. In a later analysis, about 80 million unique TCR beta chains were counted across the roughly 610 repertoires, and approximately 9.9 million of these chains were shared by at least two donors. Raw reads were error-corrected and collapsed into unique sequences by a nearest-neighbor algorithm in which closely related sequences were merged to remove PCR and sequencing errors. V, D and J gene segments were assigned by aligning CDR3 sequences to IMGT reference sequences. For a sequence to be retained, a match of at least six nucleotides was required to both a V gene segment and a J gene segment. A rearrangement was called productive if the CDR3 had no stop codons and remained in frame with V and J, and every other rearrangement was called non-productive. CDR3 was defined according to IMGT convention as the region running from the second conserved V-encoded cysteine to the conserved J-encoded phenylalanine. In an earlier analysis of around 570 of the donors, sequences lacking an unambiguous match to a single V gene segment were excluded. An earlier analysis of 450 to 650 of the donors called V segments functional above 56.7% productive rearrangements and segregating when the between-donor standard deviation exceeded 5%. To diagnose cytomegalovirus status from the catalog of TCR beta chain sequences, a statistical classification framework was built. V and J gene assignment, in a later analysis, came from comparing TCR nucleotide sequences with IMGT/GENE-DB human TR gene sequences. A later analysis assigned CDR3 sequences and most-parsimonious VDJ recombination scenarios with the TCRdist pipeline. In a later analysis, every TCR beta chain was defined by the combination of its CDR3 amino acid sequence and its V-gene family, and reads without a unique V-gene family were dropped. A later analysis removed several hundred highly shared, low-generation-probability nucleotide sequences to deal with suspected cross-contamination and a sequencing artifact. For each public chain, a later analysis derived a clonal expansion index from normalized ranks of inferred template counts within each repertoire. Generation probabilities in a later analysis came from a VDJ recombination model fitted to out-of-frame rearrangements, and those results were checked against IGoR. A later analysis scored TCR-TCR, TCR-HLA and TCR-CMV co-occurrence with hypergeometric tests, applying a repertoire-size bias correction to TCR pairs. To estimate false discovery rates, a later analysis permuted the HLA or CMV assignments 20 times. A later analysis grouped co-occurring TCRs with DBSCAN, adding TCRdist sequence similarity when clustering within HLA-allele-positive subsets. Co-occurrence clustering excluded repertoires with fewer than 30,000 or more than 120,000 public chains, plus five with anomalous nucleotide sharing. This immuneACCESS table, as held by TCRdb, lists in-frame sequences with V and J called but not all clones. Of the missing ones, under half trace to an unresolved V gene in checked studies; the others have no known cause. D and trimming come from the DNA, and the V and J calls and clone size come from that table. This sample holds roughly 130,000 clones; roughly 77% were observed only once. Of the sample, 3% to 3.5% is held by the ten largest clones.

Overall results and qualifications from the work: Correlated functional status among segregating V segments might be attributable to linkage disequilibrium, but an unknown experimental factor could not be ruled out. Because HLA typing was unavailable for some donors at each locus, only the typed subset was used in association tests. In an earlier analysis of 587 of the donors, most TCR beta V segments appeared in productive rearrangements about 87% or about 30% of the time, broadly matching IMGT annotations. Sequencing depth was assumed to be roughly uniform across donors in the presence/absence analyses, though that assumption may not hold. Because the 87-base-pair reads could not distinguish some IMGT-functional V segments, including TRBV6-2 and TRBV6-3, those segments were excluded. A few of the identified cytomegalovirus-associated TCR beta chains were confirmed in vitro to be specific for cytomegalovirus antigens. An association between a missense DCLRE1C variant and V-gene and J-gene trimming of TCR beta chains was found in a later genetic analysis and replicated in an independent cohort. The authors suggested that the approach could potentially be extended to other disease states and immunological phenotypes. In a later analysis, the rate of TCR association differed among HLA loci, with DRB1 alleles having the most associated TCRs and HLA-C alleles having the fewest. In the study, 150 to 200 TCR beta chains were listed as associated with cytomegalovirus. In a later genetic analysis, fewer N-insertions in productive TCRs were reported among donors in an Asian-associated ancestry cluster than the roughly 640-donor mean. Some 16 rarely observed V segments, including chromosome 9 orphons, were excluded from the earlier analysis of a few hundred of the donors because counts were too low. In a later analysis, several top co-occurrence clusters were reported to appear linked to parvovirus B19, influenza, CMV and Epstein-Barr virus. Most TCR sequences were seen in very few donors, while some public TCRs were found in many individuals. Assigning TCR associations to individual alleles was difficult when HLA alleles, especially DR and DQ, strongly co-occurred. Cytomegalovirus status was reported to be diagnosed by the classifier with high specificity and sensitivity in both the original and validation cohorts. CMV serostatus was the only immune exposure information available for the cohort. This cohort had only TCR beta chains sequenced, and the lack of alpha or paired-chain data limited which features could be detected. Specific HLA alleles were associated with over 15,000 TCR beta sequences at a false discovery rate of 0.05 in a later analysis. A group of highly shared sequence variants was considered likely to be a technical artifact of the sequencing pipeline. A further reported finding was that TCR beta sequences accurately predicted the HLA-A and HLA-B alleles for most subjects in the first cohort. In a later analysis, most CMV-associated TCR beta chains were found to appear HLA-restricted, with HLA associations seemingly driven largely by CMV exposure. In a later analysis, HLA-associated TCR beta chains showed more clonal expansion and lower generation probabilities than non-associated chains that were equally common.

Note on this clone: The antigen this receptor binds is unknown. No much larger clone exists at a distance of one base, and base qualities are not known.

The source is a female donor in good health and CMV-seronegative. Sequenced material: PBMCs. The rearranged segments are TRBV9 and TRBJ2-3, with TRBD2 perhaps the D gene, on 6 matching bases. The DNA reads TGTGCCAGCGCCCGGAGGGAGGATCAGCAGTATTTT. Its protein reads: CASARREDQQYF.